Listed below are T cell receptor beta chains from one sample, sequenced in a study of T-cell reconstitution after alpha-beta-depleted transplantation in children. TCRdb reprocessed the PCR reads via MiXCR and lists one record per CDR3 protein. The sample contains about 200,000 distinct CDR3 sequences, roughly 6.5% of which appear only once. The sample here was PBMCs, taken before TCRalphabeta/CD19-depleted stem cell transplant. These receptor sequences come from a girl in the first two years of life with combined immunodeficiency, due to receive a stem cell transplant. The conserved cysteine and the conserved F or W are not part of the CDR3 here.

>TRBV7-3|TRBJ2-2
ASSLEPTNTGELF
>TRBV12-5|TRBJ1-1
ASGLVENGGGEAF
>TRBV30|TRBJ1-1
AWSRTGAEAF
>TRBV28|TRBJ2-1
ASTSRGGEQF
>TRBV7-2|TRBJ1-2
ASTPPETGANYGYT
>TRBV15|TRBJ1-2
ATSSQGQGGGYT
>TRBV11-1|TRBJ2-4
ASSLALGKNIQY
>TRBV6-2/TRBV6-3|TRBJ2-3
ASSYRSGGGSSTDTQY
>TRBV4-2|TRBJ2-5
ASSQEDRGSVETQY
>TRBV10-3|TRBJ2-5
AISESGAPPETQY
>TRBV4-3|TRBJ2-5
ASSQDYRGQETQY
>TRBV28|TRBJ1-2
ASSITGTGKGYT
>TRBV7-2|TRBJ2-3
ASVLAETGTDTQY
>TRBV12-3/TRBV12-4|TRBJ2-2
AGGVWDTGELF
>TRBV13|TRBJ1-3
ASSGTSGNTIY
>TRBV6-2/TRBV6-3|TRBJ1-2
ASSYSPGFNGYT
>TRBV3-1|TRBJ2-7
ASSQELSRQYEQY
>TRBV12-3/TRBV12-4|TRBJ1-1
ATARGGTEAF
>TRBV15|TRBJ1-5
ATSIVRGTGQPQH
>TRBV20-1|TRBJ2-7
SANLDRPYEQY
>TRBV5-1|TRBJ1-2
ASSFFRYGGDYGYT
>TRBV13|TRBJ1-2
ASSLDYGYT
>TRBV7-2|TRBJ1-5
ASSLGRVAQH
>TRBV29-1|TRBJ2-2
SVEGLYTGELF
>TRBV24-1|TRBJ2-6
ATSDNRASGANVLT
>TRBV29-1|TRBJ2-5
SVDWRSLAGEGQETQY
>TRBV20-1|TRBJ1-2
SARAPGGDSYGYT
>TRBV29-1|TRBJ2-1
SVGDRGNEQF
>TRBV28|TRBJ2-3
ASGASDTQY
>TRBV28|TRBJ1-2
ASSRRDSFYGYT
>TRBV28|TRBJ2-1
ASSYGLGKDEQF
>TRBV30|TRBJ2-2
AWIPGTSGVTGELF
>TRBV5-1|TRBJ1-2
ASSLGRVDGYT
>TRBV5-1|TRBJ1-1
ASSLARDGWGTEAF
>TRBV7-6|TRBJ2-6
ASSLGLAGGHGANVLT
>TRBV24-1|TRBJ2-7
ATSESGTETYEQY
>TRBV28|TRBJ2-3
ASRFQTSGTDTQY
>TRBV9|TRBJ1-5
ASSVGTGPQPQH
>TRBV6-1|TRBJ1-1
ASSEERLGGTEAF
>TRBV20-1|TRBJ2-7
SAPARGSEQY
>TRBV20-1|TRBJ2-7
SAPNRRYYEQY
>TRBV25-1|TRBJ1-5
ASSPGGEYSNQPQH
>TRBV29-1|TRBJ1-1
SVDVGGAAEAF
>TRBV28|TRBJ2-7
ASSTPFSGRAPPSYEQY
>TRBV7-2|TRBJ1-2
ASRSYYGYT
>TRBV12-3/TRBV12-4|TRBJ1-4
ASSLAPRSHEKLF
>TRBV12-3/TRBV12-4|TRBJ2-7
ASSLTGTDYYEQY
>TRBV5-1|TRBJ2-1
ASSFGGGEQF
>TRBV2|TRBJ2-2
ASRRTGGPGELF
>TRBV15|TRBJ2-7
ATSRDRSRLYEQY